Following are 16 T cell receptor beta chains from one sample sequenced in a study of T cell clonality in common variable immunodeficiency. Findings and caveats of the study: Common variable immunodeficiency TCR beta sequences reportedly had fewer deletions and N-nucleotide insertions.

Assay used: immunoSEQ multiplex PCR; TCRdb lists only in-frame clones, some missing. The specimen has tens of thousands of clones, none found just once. Their antigen targets remain unknown. Sequences were obtained from peripheral blood mononuclear cells. The origin of the receptors is a human donor with common variable immunodeficiency.

This clone has a handful of counts. The read comes to an end 3 residues before the CDR3 does, leaving the germline J gene to fill in the end. J is TRBJ1-2 and V is TRBV2; TRBD1 matches 7 bases. With 5 bases clipped from V and 4 bases from J, the junction kept 10 bases outside the gene matches. The CDR3 loop spans 15 amino acids. Germline V gene data show CDR1 as SNHLY and CDR2 as FYNNEI. The CDR3 protein is CASSRQYRGGYGYTF. The sequenced part of the CDR3 DNA is TGTGCCAGCAGTCGGCAATACAGGGGCGGCTATGGC.

This clone was counted between two and nine times. The part of the CDR3 DNA that was read is TGTGCCTCCTTAGGGGCAGGGGGGACCTACGAG. Residues: CASLGAGGTYE. The whole CDR3 protein is CASLGAGGTYEQYF. The chain couples TRBV30 to TRBJ2-7; tentative D call: TRBD1 (7 bases). Read coverage stops 3 residues before the CDR3 terminus; the germline J gene supplies the remainder. V shed 7 bases and J shed 2 bases, with 18 bases lying between them. Germline CDR1 GTSNPN, CDR2 SVGIG (reference sequence). CDR3 length equals 14 residues.

This clone was counted at least ten times. The read falls 3 residues short of the CDR3 end, and the missing part is taken from the germline J gene. The rearrangement joins TRBV20-1 to TRBJ2-1, with 11 bases identical to TRBD2. Trimming removed 0 bases from V and 3 bases from J; junction bases left unmatched: 7. This CDR3 is 17 amino acids long. The V gene's germline CDR1 is DFQATT and CDR2 SNEGSKA (reference sequence). The covered CDR3 bases are TGCAGTGCTAGAGATAGTCTAGCGGGGGGCCTCTACAATGAG. Protein sequence: CSARDSLAGGLYNE. In full, the CDR3 reads CSARDSLAGGLYNEQFF.

This clone was seen ten or more times. With the read ending 3 residues before the CDR3 end, the germline J gene is used to fill in that end. This chain links TRBV5-5 with TRBJ2-2, with D perhaps matching TRBD1 (6 bases). The ends were cut back, 7 bases at V and 4 bases at J, with 14 bases in the middle. Germline CDR1 and CDR2: SGHKS and YYEKEE (reference sequence). The CDR3 is made up of 14 amino acids. The sequenced CDR3 bases are TGTGCCAGCGCTTTACAGGGCCTCACCGGGGAG. This codes for CASALQGLTGE. The whole CDR3 protein reads CASALQGLTGELFF.

This clone was detected many times. The read falls 3 residues short of the CDR3 end, and the missing part is taken from the germline J gene. The gene calls are TRBV4-1 and TRBJ2-1, with TRBD2 as a possible D gene (7 bases). There are 13 residues in the CDR3. V dropped 6 bases and J dropped 8 bases, with 14 bases sitting between them. Germline-derived CDR1 and CDR2 are MGHRA and YSYEKL. The CDR3 is CASSHTGRDEQFF. CDR3 bases read: TGCGCCAGCAGTCATACAGGGAGGGATGAG.

This clone was counted many times. The sequence runs out 3 residues before the end of the CDR3; the remainder is reconstructed from the germline J gene. The chain employs TRBV6-1 and TRBJ2-4; the match to TRBD2 covers 7 bases. Per the germline V gene, CDR1 is MNHNS and CDR2 is SASEGT. The CDR3 totals 15 residues. V was pared by 4 bases and J by 6 bases, with 9 bases of the junction left unmatched. CDR3 sequence reads: CASSVWPGGGNIQYF. The CDR3 bases that were read are TGTGCCAGCAGTGTCTGGCCCGGCGGGGGAAACATT.

Comment on this clone: Read coverage stops 3 residues before the CDR3 terminus; the germline J gene supplies the remainder. The chain carries TRBV19 and TRBJ2-3; 13 bases are shared with TRBD2. This CDR3 has 16 residues. CDR1 and CDR2 from the germline V gene are LNHDA and SQIVND (reference sequence). The ends lost 3 bases at V and 5 bases at J; junction bases unmatched: 5. CDR3 bases read: TGTGCCAGTAGTATGGGGACTAGCGGGGTCGGAGATACG. Protein product: CASSMGTSGVGDT. The whole CDR3 protein is CASSMGTSGVGDTQYF. The whole variable domain, filled in from reference TRBV19 and TRBJ2-3, reads DGGITQSPKYLFRKEGQNVTLSCEQNLNHDAMYWYRQDPGQGLRLIYYSQIVNDFQKGDIAEGYSVSREKKESFPLTVTSAQKNPTAFYLCASSMGTSGVGDTQYFGPGTRLTVL.

This clone was picked up many times. The CDR3 end falls 3 residues outside the read, so it is completed with the germline J gene. This chain links TRBV30 with TRBJ1-1; D might be TRBD1 (5 bases). This CDR3 spans 19 amino acids. Trimming shortened V by 0 bases and J by 1 base, and 24 bases separated the two germline ends. Germline V gene lookup returns CDR1 GTSNPN and CDR2 SVGIG (reference sequence). CDR3 loop: CAWSVLGRRDVLGNTEAFF. The covered CDR3 bases are TGTGCCTGGAGTGTTCTAGGGCGCAGGGATGTTTTAGGGAACACTGAA.

This clone is termed medium-sized (0.01 to 0.1%). The DNA ends 3 residues before the CDR3 does, and the rest of the CDR3 is filled in from the germline J gene. V is TRBV18 and J is TRBJ1-6, with D possibly TRBD1 on 6 matching bases. Germline loops: CDR1 KGHSH, CDR2 LQKENI. The CDR3 consists of 16 residues. Trimming removed 4 bases from V and 2 bases from J, with 12 bases in between. Incomplete CDR3 DNA: TGTGCCAGCTCACTTAAACAGGGCGCCTATAATTCACCC. Translating gives CASSLKQGAYNSP. From start to end, the CDR3 is CASSLKQGAYNSPLHF.

To note about this clone: The CDR3 goes on 3 residues after the read ends, and that part is filled in from the germline J gene. The chain uses TRBV14 and TRBJ2-7; D not certain. The CDR3 spans 14 residues. CDR1 is SGHDN, CDR2 FVKESK, per germline. V lost 0 bases, J lost 6 bases, and 12 bases lay in between. Incomplete CDR3 DNA: TGTGCCAGCAGCCAAGATCAAAGGGCCGCCGAG. As protein: CASSQDQRAAE. From start to end, the CDR3 is CASSQDQRAAEQYF.

As concerns this clone: The read stops 3 residues short of the end of the CDR3; the missing end is completed from the germline J gene. This sequence joins TRBV18 and TRBJ1-3, with a tentative D call TRBD1 (6 bases). This CDR3 is built from 17 residues. Germline CDR1 and CDR2: KGHSH and LQKENI. V shed 3 bases and J shed 4 bases, with 19 bases lying between them. CDR3 sequence reads: CASSPRDTHQFGNTIYF. The CDR3 DNA, read in part, is TGTGCCAGCTCACCCCGGGACACCCACCAATTCGGAAACACC.

On this clone itself: The read ends 3 residues early relative to the CDR3; the germline J gene fills the gap. This rearrangement joins TRBV30 to TRBJ1-6, with 7 positions matching TRBD1. The CDR3 is 14 amino acids. The germline CDR1 and CDR2 sequences are GTSNPN and SVGIG (reference sequence). After removal of 7 bases from V and 6 bases from J, the junction contained 9 bases not matched to a gene. The sequenced CDR3 bases are TGTGCCTCCATTTCCCGGGACAGTAATTCACCC. This gives the protein CASISRDSNSP. The complete CDR3 protein is CASISRDSNSPLHF.

This clone has ten or more counts. The CDR3 end lies 3 residues beyond the end of the read and is filled in from the germline J gene. The rearrangement uses TRBV7-9 and TRBJ1-3; D perhaps matches TRBD1 (6 bases). Germline V gene lookup returns CDR1 SEHNR and CDR2 FQNEAQ (reference sequence). V gave up 5 bases and J gave up 3 bases, with 14 bases separating them. The CDR3 contains 15 residues. CDR3 DNA, as far as it was read: TGTGCCAGCAGCCCATTACAGGGTAATGGAAACACC. Translation gives CASSPLQGNGNT. The entire CDR3 sequence reads CASSPLQGNGNTIYF.

This clone was found many times. The read ends 3 residues before the CDR3 terminus; that terminus is restored from the germline J gene. The chain links TRBV30 to TRBJ2-1; 9 bases are shared with TRBD2. CDR1 is GTSNPN, CDR2 SVGIG, per germline (reference sequence). J gave up 4 bases and V 2 bases, and 9 bases lay outside the gene matches. This CDR3 comprises 16 residues. CDR3 sequence reads: CAWSHGASGIYNEQFF. CDR3 DNA, as far as it was read: TGTGCCTGGAGTCATGGAGCTAGCGGGATATACAATGAG.

This clone has a handful of counts. The read falls 3 residues short of the CDR3 end, and the missing part is taken from the germline J gene. This specimen includes other DNA sequences encoding the same CDR3. V gene TRBV19 combines with J gene TRBJ2-2, with 9 bases aligning to TRBD2. Germline V gives CDR1 LNHDA, CDR2 SQIVND (reference sequence). V gave up 7 bases and J gave up 6 bases; unmatched junction bases: 6. The CDR3 covers 14 residues. The sequenced part of the CDR3 DNA is TGTGCCAGTATGGGTAGCGGGGGCCCCGGGGAG. It translates to CASMGSGGPGE. The complete CDR3 protein is CASMGSGGPGELFF.

Many counts were recorded for this clone. The read ends 3 residues shy of where the CDR3 ends; the end is completed using the germline J gene. This chain links TRBV7-3 with TRBJ2-5, with unresolved D. Trimming removed 3 bases at V and 4 bases at J, with 12 bases between. CDR1 and CDR2 (germline): SGHTA, FQGTGA. The CDR3 consists of 14 residues. The DNA read from the CDR3 is TGTGCCAGCAGCTTTGGGCTGGGCTCAGAGACC. Its protein product is CASSFGLGSET. The full-length CDR3 reads as CASSFGLGSETQYF. Complete variable domain (other parts from reference TRBV7-3 and TRBJ2-5): GAGVSQTPSNKVTEKGKYVELRCDPISGHTALYWYRQSLGQGPEFLIYFQGTGAADDSGLPNDRFFAVRPEGSVSTLKIQRTERGDSAVYLCASSFGLGSETQYFGPGTRLLVL.